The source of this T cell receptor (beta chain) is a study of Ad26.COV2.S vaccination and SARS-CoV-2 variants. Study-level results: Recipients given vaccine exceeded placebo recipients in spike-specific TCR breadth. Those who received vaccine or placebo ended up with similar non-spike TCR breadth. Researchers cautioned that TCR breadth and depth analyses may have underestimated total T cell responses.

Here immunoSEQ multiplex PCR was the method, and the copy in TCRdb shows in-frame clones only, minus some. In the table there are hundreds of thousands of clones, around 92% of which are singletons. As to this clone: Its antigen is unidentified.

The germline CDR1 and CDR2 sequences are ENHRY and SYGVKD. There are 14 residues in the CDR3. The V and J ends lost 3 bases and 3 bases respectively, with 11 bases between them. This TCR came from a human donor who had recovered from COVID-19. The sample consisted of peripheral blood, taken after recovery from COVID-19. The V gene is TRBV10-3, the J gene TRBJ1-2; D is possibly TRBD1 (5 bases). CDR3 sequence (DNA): TGTGCCATCAGTGAAAGTCAGGGAGACTATGGCTACACCTTC. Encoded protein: CAISESQGDYGYTF.